The 28 T cell receptor beta chains below come from one sample, sequenced in a study of T cells in Graves' hyperthyroidism and ophthalmopathy. The source material, RNA transcripts, was used to amplify TCR beta CDR3 regions. The TCR CDR3 first-round RT-PCR relied on the HTBI primer set. MiXCR was run by TCRdb on the multiplex PCR reads, yielding one entry per CDR3 protein. This sample has 700,000 to 850,000 distinct CDR3 sequences, with roughly 32% found just once. The sample comprised blood. The receptor source for this set is a woman aged 40-49 years with Graves' hyperthyroidism.

Concerning this clonotype itself: Being one base from a much bigger clone, this may be a read error. The chain recombines TRBV19 with TRBJ1-2; TRBD1 is a possible D gene (5 bases). Germline V lookup: CDR1 LNHDA, CDR2 SQIVND (reference sequence). Trimming took off 3 bases at V and 6 bases at J, with 14 bases between the two ends. This CDR3 is 14 amino acids long. CDR3 amino acids: CASSIPEGLNGYTF. The CDR3 DNA reads as TGTGCCAGTAGTATTCCTGAGGGGCTCAATGGCTACACCTTC.

This clonotype appeared many times. This chain joins TRBV10-3 and TRBJ1-4, with D unclear. Germline V CDR1 and CDR2: ENHRY, SYGVKD. CDR3 length: 14 residues. The V end lost 3 bases, the J end lost 0 bases, and 5 bases lay between the germline ends. The CDR3 sequence: CAISEATTNEKLFF. For the CDR3, the DNA is TGTGCCATCAGTGAAGCTACAACTAATGAAAAACTGTTTTTT.

This clonotype was picked up many times. CDR3 amino acids: CAIRGTGDGETQYF. CDR3 DNA sequence: TGTGCCATCAGAGGGACAGGGGACGGAGAGACCCAGTACTTC. The gene calls are TRBV10-3 and TRBJ2-5; 10 bases line up with TRBD1. Germline values: CDR1 ENHRY, CDR2 SYGVKD. The ends lost 6 bases at V and 4 bases at J; junction bases unmatched: 5. The CDR3 loop spans 14 amino acids.

This clonotype was recorded many times. The CDR3 spells CAISDPPGDSGNTIYF. CDR3 nucleotide sequence: TGTGCCATCAGTGACCCCCCAGGGGACTCTGGAAACACCATATATTTT. The rearrangement joins TRBV10-3 to TRBJ1-3; tentatively, D is TRBD1 (6 bases). The V end was cut by 3 bases, the J end by 0 bases, with 12 bases between. Germline CDR1 reads ENHRY; CDR2 reads SYGVKD. The CDR3 has 16 residues.

This rearrangement joins TRBV4-1 to TRBJ1-4; D not resolved. Per the germline V gene, CDR1 is MGHRA and CDR2 is YSYEKL. There are 15 residues in the CDR3. The germline V and J ends were trimmed by 3 bases and 8 bases, with 16 bases remaining between them. The CDR3 spells CASSHRAYRGEKLFF. The CDR3 DNA sequence: TGCGCCAGCAGCCATAGGGCCTACCGAGGGGAAAAACTGTTTTTT.

On this clonotype itself: A much larger clonotype is one base distant, so this may be a read error. The chain joins TRBV7-9 to TRBJ1-2; 10 nucleotides align to TRBD1. CDR1 and CDR2 (germline): SEHNR, FQNEAQ (reference sequence). The CDR3 extends over 18 amino acids. V gave up 5 bases and J gave up 6 bases; unmatched junction bases: 18. The CDR3 region has the DNA TGTGCCAGCAGCGCCTTGGAGGGACAGGGGATTCGGGCCCATGGCTACACCTTC. Translated, it gives CASSALEGQGIRAHGYTF. Using reference TRBV7-9 and TRBJ1-2 for the parts outside the CDR3, the full variable domain is DTGVSQNPRHKITKRGQNVTFRCDPISEHNRLYWYRQTLGQGPEFLTYFQNEAQLEKSRLLSDRFSAERPKGSFSTLEIQRTEQGDSAMYLCASSALEGQGIRAHGYTFGSGTRLTVV.

Worth noting for this clonotype: A much larger clone lies one base from this, so it may be a read error. The genes are TRBV19 and TRBJ2-2, with D perhaps TRBD2 (6 bases). Germline CDR1 and CDR2: LNHDA and SQIVND (reference sequence). The CDR3 runs to 15 residues. The CDR3 bases are TGTGCCAGTACACCGAGGGGCCCAAACACCGGGGGGCTGTTTTTT. Encoded protein: CASTPRGPNTGGLFF.

The rearrangement joins TRBV7-2 to TRBJ2-5; D might be TRBD2 (6 bases). The CDR3 sequence is 15 residues long. Germline CDR1 SGHTA, CDR2 FQGNSA. V lost 5 bases and J 2 bases, leaving 15 bases between the germline ends. DNA for the CDR3: TGTGCCAGCAGCCCACCCAGCGGGTCGCAAGAGACCCAGTACTTC. Translated, it gives CASSPPSGSQETQYF.

Many counts were recorded for this clonotype. The genes are TRBV7-9 and TRBJ1-1; D is ambiguous. Germline-derived CDR1 and CDR2 are SEHNR and FQNEAQ (reference sequence). The CDR3 loop spans 14 amino acids. Trimming took off 4 bases at V and 1 base at J, with 10 bases between the two ends. The CDR3 DNA is TGTGCCAGCAGCTCATTGGACGGGAACACTGAAGCTTTCTTT. Protein sequence: CASSSLDGNTEAFF.

V gene TRBV20-1 combines with J gene TRBJ2-5, with D perhaps assigned TRBD1 or TRBD2 (5 bases each). From germline, CDR1 is DFQATT and CDR2 SNEGSKA (reference sequence). This CDR3 spans 13 amino acids. The V end was cut by 6 bases, the J end by 5 bases, with 16 bases between. In nucleotides, the CDR3 is TGCAGTGCCATCTCAAATGGGACGGAGACCCAGTACTTC. This encodes CSAISNGTETQYF.

The rearrangement joins TRBV11-1 to TRBJ2-1; D is uncertain. Trimming pared 11 bases from V and 4 bases from J, leaving 9 bases between. The CDR3 is made up of 11 amino acids. The V gene's germline CDR1 is SGHAT and CDR2 FQDESV (reference sequence). As DNA, the CDR3 is TGTGCCGGAAAGACGTACAATGAGCAGTTCTTC. Protein sequence: CAGKTYNEQFF.

V usage is TRBV7-2 and J usage is TRBJ1-1; a possible D gene is TRBD1 (6 bases). The ends were cut back, 5 bases at V and 1 base at J, with 14 bases in the middle. CDR3 size: 15 residues. Germline assignment: CDR1 SGHTA and CDR2 FQGNSA. CDR3 sequence: CASSLTKTGNTEAFF. In DNA form, the CDR3 reads TGTGCCAGCAGCCTAACCAAGACAGGGAACACTGAAGCTTTCTTT.

Worth noting for this clonotype: A read error is possible here, since a much larger clone lies one base away. The chain couples TRBV7-9 to TRBJ2-7, with 8 bases matching TRBD1. Germline V lookup: CDR1 SEHNR, CDR2 FQNEAQ (reference sequence). The length of the CDR3 is 16 residues. CDR3: CASSLGRGQAYYAQYF. The CDR3 DNA follows: TGTGCCAGCAGCTTAGGTCGGGGACAGGCGTACTACGCGCAGTACTTC.

This clonotype was counted many times. The chain uses TRBV10-3 and TRBJ1-5; no definite D call. Trimming pared 0 bases from V and 0 bases from J, leaving 9 bases between. Germline CDR1 ENHRY, CDR2 SYGVKD. CDR3 length: 16 amino acids. The CDR3 loop is CAISESIDYSNQPQHF. The CDR3 DNA follows: TGTGCCATCAGTGAGTCTATAGATTATAGCAATCAGCCCCAGCATTTT.

This chain uses TRBV10-2 with TRBJ1-1, with D perhaps matching TRBD1 (5 bases). The germline V and J ends were trimmed by 6 bases and 0 bases, with 11 bases remaining between them. Germline CDR1 reads WSHSY; CDR2 reads SAAADI. This CDR3 spans 14 amino acids. The CDR3 DNA sequence: TGCGCCAGCAGGGCCAGGGCCATGAACACTGAAGCTTTCTTT. Translated: CASRARAMNTEAFF.

The rearrangement joins TRBV20-1 to TRBJ1-2; D possibly corresponds to TRBD1 (6 bases). V was pared by 4 bases and J by 4 bases, with 13 bases between. Germline CDR1 is DFQATT and CDR2 is SNEGSKA (reference sequence). This CDR3 comprises 13 residues. The CDR3 DNA is TGCAGTGCTACCGGGGGGGGCGCCTATGGCTACACCTTC. This sequence encodes CSATGGGAYGYTF.

At least ten counts were recorded for this clonotype. The chain uses TRBV7-2 and TRBJ2-7; 8 nucleotides align to TRBD1. This CDR3 is built from 15 residues. Germline V lookup: CDR1 SGHTA, CDR2 FQGNSA. V dropped 5 bases and J dropped 0; count of bases not matched to a gene: 6. The CDR3 sequence is CASSKWTGSSYEQYF. The CDR3 DNA is TGTGCCAGCAGCAAATGGACAGGGAGCTCCTACGAGCAGTACTTC. The variable domain in full, with the rest retrieved from reference TRBV7-2 and TRBJ2-7, is GAGVSQSPSNKVTEKGKDVELRCDPISGHTALYWYRQSLGQGLEFLIYFQGNSAPDKSGLPSDRFSAERTGGSVSTLTIQRTQQEDSAVYLCASSKWTGSSYEQYFGPGTRLTVT.

In its sample, this clonotype was seen many times. The J gene is TRBJ2-5, the V gene TRBV10-2; D might be TRBD1 (6 bases). The V gene lost 3 bases and the J gene lost 2 bases, with 13 bases spanning the gap. The germline V gene encodes CDR1 WSHSY and CDR2 SAAADI. CDR3 size: 15 residues. CDR3 region: CASSDATGAQETQYF. The CDR3 DNA follows: TGCGCCAGCAGTGACGCGACAGGTGCTCAAGAGACCCAGTACTTC.

The rearrangement links TRBV2 to TRBJ2-5; 11 nucleotides line up with TRBD2. The germline CDR1 and CDR2 sequences are SNHLY and FYNNEI. The V segment lost 4 bases and the J segment 5 bases; nucleotides outside the gene matches: 3. The CDR3 runs to 14 residues. As DNA, the CDR3 is TGTGCCAGCAGTGGTAGCGGGGGGGGGGAGACCCAGTACTTC. Protein sequence: CASSGSGGGETQYF.

This sequence joins TRBV5-6 and TRBJ2-2; a weak D match, TRBD1 (5 bases). Germline-derived CDR1 and CDR2 are SGHDT and YYEEEE. V was pared by 2 bases and J by 7 bases, with 15 bases between. The CDR3 consists of 15 residues. The CDR3 region is CASSFSIGADGELFF. CDR3 DNA: TGTGCCAGCAGCTTCTCAATAGGGGCGGACGGGGAGCTGTTTTTT.

This clonotype was recorded at least ten times. This chain links TRBV15 with TRBJ1-5, with 8 bases aligning to TRBD1. Losses at the gene ends were 5 bases for V and 2 bases for J; bases not matched to a gene: 2. CDR1 is LNHNV and CDR2 is YYDKDF in the germline V gene (reference sequence). This CDR3 spans 14 amino acids. The CDR3 here is CATSPTGGNQPQHF. CDR3 in DNA: TGTGCCACCAGCCCGACAGGGGGCAATCAGCCCCAGCATTTT.

Ten or more counts support this clonotype. V gene TRBV7-2 combines with J gene TRBJ1-6; TRBD1 matches 9 bases. Trimming at V came to 3 bases and at J to 10 bases, leaving 7 bases not matched to a gene. This CDR3 spans 15 amino acids. The germline V gene encodes CDR1 SGHTA and CDR2 FQGNSA. As DNA, the CDR3 is TGTGCCAGCAGCTTGGGGGACAGGGTTTTCTCACCCCTCCACTTT. Its protein is CASSLGDRVFSPLHF.

This clonotype was recorded many times. The chain employs TRBV20-1 and TRBJ2-7; 7 positions agree with TRBD2. CDR1 and CDR2 from the germline V gene are DFQATT and SNEGSKA (reference sequence). The CDR3 contains 11 residues. The trim removed 3 bases at V and 5 bases at J, leaving 1 base unmatched. As DNA, the CDR3 is TGCAGTGCTAGGACTAGCCACGAGCAGTACTTC. Amino acid sequence: CSARTSHEQYF.

This clonotype was observed a single time. An end of the junction differs from the germline gene, which may be a read error. The chain has TRBV5-5 and TRBJ2-7; D is possibly TRBD2 (7 bases). Germline V CDR1 and CDR2: SGHKS, YYEKEE (reference sequence). There are 15 residues in the CDR3. This CDR3 is CASSLSGGPTYEQYF. CDR3 nucleotide sequence: TGCGCCAGCAGCTTGTCCGGGGGGCCAACCTACGAGCAGTACTTC.

This clonotype was picked up a small number of times. The chain has TRBV4-1 and TRBJ2-5, with 7 bases fitting TRBD2. Germline loops: CDR1 MGHRA, CDR2 YSYEKL. Trimming cost V 0 bases and J 6 bases; bases outside gene matches: 7. The CDR3 spans 15 residues. In nucleotides, the CDR3 is TGCGCCAGCAGCCAAGATTGGGGGGGAGGGAAGACCCAGTACTTC. Its protein is CASSQDWGGGKTQYF.

J is TRBJ2-5 and V is TRBV19; 9 nucleotides match TRBD2. Germline CDR1 and CDR2: LNHDA and SQIVND (reference sequence). The CDR3 covers 14 residues. J was trimmed by 1 base and V by 7 bases; bases with no gene match: 4. DNA for the CDR3: TGTGCCAGTACTAGCGGGGTGGTCCAAGAGACCCAGTACTTC. Amino acids: CASTSGVVQETQYF.

This clonotype was picked up many times. The chain employs TRBV7-3 and TRBJ2-7; perhaps TRBD2 as D (5 bases). This CDR3 region has 14 residues. The V gene's germline CDR1 is SGHTA and CDR2 FQGTGA. V shed 3 bases and J shed 6 bases, with 15 bases lying between them. The chain's CDR3 is CASSLRKAAGEQYF. CDR3 sequence (DNA): TGTGCCAGCAGCTTGAGGAAGGCGGCGGGCGAGCAGTACTTC.

This clonotype was detected ten times or more. The rearrangement joins TRBV7-2 to TRBJ2-5; the match to TRBD1 covers 7 bases. This CDR3 is built from 15 residues. In germline, CDR1 is SGHTA, CDR2 FQGNSA. Trimming took 3 bases from V and 2 from J; bases not matched to a gene: 6. The CDR3 bases are TGTGCCAGCAGCTTGGACCCAGGGGGACAAGAGACCCAGTACTTC. It encodes CASSLDPGGQETQYF.